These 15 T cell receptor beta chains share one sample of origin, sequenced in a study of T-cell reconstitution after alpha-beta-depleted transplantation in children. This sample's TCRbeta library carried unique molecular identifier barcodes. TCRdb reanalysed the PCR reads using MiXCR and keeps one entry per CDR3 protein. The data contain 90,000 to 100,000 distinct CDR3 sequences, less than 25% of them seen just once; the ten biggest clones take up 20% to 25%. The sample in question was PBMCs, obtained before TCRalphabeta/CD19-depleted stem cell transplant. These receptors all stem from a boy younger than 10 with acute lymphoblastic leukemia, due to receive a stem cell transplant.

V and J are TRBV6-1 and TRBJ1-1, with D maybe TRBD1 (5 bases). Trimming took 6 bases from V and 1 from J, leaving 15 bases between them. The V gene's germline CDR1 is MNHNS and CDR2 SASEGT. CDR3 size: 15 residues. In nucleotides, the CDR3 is TGTGCCAGCAGCCTATCGGGGGGAAGGAACACTGAAGCTTTCTTT. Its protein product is CASSLSGGRNTEAFF.

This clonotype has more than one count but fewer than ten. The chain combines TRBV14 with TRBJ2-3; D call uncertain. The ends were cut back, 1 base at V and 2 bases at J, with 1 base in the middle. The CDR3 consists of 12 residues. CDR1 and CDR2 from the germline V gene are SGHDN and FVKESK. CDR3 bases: TGTGCCAGCAGCCAAGTCACAGATACGCAGTATTTT. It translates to CASSQVTDTQYF. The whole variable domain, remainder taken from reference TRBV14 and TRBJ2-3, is EAGVTQFPSHSVIEKGQTVTLRCDPISGHDNLYWYRRVMGKEIKFLLHFVKESKQDESGMPNNRFLAERTGGTYSTLKVQPAELEDSGVYFCASSQVTDTQYFGPGTRLTVL.

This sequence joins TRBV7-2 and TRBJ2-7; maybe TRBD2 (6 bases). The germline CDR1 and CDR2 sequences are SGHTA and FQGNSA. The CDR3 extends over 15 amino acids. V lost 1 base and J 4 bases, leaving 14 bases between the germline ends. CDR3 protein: CASSLGLGGQYEQYF. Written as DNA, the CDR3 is TGTGCCAGCAGCTTAGGGCTCGGGGGTCAATACGAGCAGTACTTC. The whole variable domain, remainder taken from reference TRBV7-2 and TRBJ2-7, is GAGVSQSPSNKVTEKGKDVELRCDPISGHTALYWYRQSLGQGLEFLIYFQGNSAPDKSGLPSDRFSAERTGGSVSTLTIQRTQQEDSAVYLCASSLGLGGQYEQYFGPGTRLTVT.

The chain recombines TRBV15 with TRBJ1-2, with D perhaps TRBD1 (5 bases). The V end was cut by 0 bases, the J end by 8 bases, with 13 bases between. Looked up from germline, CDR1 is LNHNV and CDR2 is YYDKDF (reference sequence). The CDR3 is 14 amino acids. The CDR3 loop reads CATSRDLPGGGYTF. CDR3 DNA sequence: TGTGCCACCAGCAGAGATCTGCCGGGGGGAGGCTACACCTTC.

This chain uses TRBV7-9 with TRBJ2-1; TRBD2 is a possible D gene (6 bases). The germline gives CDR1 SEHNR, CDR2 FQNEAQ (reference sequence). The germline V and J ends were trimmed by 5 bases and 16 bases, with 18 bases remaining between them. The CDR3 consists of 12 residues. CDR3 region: CASSLTAEGHFF. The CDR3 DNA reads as TGTGCCAGCAGCCTCACAGCGGAGGGGCACTTCTTC.

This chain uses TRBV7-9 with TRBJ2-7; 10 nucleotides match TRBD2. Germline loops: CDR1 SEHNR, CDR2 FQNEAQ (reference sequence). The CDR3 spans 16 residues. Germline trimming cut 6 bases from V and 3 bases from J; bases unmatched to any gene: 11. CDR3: CASSVSGTSAIYEQYF. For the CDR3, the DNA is TGTGCCAGCAGTGTAAGCGGGACTAGCGCTATCTACGAGCAGTACTTC.

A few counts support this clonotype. DNA for the CDR3: TGTGCCAGCGGAGGGCGGAGCATGAACACTGAAGCTTTCTTT. Translating it yields CASGGRSMNTEAFF. This chain joins TRBV7-8 and TRBJ1-1, with no clear D. The V end was cut by 8 bases, the J end by 0 bases, with 13 bases between. The length of the CDR3 is 14 residues. CDR1 is SGHVS, CDR2 FQNEAQ, per germline.

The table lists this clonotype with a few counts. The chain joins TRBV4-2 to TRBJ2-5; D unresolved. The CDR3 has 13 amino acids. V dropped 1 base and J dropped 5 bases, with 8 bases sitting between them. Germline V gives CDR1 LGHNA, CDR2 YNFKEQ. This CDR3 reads CASSQARLETQYF. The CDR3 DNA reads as TGTGCCAGCAGCCAAGCCAGGTTGGAGACCCAGTACTTC.

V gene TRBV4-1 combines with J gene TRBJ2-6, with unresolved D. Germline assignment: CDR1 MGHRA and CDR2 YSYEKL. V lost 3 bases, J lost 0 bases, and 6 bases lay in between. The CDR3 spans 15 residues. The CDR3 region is CASSQPSSGANVLTF. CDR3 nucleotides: TGCGCCAGCAGCCAGCCTAGCTCTGGGGCCAACGTCCTGACTTTC.

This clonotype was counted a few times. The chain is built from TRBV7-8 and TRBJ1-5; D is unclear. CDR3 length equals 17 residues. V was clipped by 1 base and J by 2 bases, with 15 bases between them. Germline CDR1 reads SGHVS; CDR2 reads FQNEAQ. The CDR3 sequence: CASSLVRSGGGNQPQHF. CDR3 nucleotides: TGTGCCAGCAGCTTAGTGAGGTCCGGAGGTGGCAATCAGCCCCAGCATTTT.

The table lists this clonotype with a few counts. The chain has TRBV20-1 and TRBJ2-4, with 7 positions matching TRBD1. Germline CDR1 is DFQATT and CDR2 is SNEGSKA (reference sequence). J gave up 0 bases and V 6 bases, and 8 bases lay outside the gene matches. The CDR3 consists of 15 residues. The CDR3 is CSALTGSKAKNIQYF. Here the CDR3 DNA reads TGCAGTGCCCTGACAGGGTCGAAAGCCAAAAACATTCAGTACTTC.

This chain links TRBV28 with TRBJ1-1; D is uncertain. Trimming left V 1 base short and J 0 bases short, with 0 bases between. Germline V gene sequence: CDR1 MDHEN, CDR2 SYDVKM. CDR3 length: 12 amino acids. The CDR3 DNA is TGTGCCAGCAGTTTATTGAACACTGAAGCTTTCTTT. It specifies CASSLLNTEAFF.

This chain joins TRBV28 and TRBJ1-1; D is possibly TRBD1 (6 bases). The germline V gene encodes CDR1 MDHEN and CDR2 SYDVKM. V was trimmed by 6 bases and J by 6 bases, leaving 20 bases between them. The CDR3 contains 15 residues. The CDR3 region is CASRYPRGGRAEAFF. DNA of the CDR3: TGTGCCAGCAGGTACCCAAGGGGGGGGCGGGCTGAAGCTTTCTTT. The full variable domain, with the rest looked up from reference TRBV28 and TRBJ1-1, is DVKVTQSSRYLVKRTGEKVFLECVQDMDHENMFWYRQDPGLGLRLIYFSYDVKMKEKGDIPEGYSVSREKKERFSLILESASTNQTSMYLCASRYPRGGRAEAFFGQGTRLTVV.

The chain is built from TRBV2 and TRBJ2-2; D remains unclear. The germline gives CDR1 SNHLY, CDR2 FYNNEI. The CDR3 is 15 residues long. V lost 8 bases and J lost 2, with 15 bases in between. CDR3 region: CASRLRVVNTGELFF. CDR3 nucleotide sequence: TGTGCCAGCCGGCTCCGTGTAGTTAACACCGGGGAGCTGTTTTTT.

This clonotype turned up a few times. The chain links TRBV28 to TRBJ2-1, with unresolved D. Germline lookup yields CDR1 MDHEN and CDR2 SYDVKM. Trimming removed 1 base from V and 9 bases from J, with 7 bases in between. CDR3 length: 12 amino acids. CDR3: CASSLSVSEQFF. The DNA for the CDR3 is TGTGCCAGCAGTTTATCGGTCAGTGAGCAGTTCTTC.